The subject of this entry is one TCR beta chain. This clone has a single count. Its target antigen remains unknown. Base quality data are lacking; no much larger clone is found one base away. Library generation was performed with the immunoSEQ multiplex PCR assay. For the multiplex PCR, a mixture combining 60 forward primers for TCR Vbeta segments and 13 reverse primers for TCR Jbeta segments was used. Amplification of the CDR3 region of rearranged TCR beta genes was performed with a multiplex PCR assay on genomic DNA. Amplified TCR beta libraries were sequenced as 87-base-pair reads on the Illumina HiSeq System. In the source study's methods: A later analysis counted 65 million to 90 million unique TCR beta chains across the 666 repertoires, and 9 million to 14 million of these chains were shared by at least two donors. Raw reads were error-corrected and collapsed into unique sequences with a nearest-neighbor algorithm that merged closely related sequences to remove PCR and sequencing errors. CDR3 sequences were aligned to IMGT reference sequences to assign V, D and J gene segments. Each retained sequence needed at least a six-nucleotide match to both a V gene segment and a J gene segment. Rearrangements were called productive when the CDR3 lacked stop codons and stayed in frame with V and J; all others were non-productive. CDR3 was defined by IMGT convention, running from the second conserved V-encoded cysteine to the conserved J-encoded phenylalanine. In an earlier analysis of more than 550 of the donors, sequences lacking an unambiguous match to a single V gene segment were excluded. In an earlier analysis of approximately 550 of the donors, V segments were called functional above 56.7% productive rearrangements and were called segregating when the between-donor standard deviation exceeded 5%. To diagnose cytomegalovirus status from the catalog of TCR beta chain sequences, a statistical classification framework was built. V and J gene assignment, in a later analysis, came from comparing TCR nucleotide sequences with IMGT/GENE-DB human TR gene sequences. The TCRdist pipeline was used in a later analysis to assign CDR3 sequences and most-parsimonious VDJ recombination scenarios. A later analysis defined each TCR beta chain by its CDR3 amino acid sequence plus V-gene family, and excluded reads lacking a unique V-gene family. In a later analysis, several hundred highly shared, low-generation-probability nucleotide sequences were removed to address suspected cross-contamination and a sequencing artifact. In a later analysis, a clonal expansion index was calculated for each public chain from normalized within-repertoire ranks of inferred template counts. A later analysis computed generation probabilities with a VDJ recombination model fitted to out-of-frame rearrangements, and checked the results against IGoR. In a later analysis, TCR-TCR, TCR-HLA and TCR-CMV co-occurrence was scored with hypergeometric tests, and a repertoire-size bias correction was applied to TCR pairs. A later analysis estimated false discovery rates by permuting HLA or CMV assignments 20 times. In a later analysis, co-occurring TCRs were grouped using DBSCAN, and TCRdist sequence similarity was added for clustering within HLA-allele-positive subsets. Co-occurrence clustering excluded repertoires with fewer than 30,000 or more than 120,000 public chains, plus five with anomalous nucleotide sharing. Here the immuneACCESS table is served through TCRdb, limited to in-frame sequences with V and J called. Missing clones are a known gap in these copies; in checked studies unresolved V genes cover under half, and the rest lacks a known reason. V, J and clone size were drawn from that table, and D and trimming were deduced from the DNA. The sample table records fewer than 200,000 clones; 80% to 85% of these occur just once. The ten largest clonotypes hold roughly 1.6% of the sample.

These data belong to a study of cytomegalovirus exposure and HLA in healthy donors (dated by TCRdb to 2016 to 2017). With regard to the full study: In an earlier analysis of 450 to 750 of the donors, 250 to 300 Gb of sequence data and 100 million or so unique TCR beta sequences from about 180 million T cells were reported. Donor age, sex, ethnicity and CMV serostatus were compiled alongside the repertoire data. Along with the approximately 650-subject first cohort, a separate validation cohort of over a hundred different subjects was used. The T cell repertoires of 666 subjects were profiled by immunosequencing and related to cytomegalovirus serostatus. Typing coverage differed by locus: A, B, C, DRB1 and DQB1 were typed in roughly 620-630 donors, DQA1 in 522, DPA1 in 600 to 610, and DPB1 in 400 to 490. The study aimed to test whether cataloging public T cell receptors could reveal signatures of past pathogen exposure. Roughly 300 gigabases of sequencing data and approximately 85 million unique TCR sequences were included in an early release covering around 600 HLA-typed donors. Five DR-DQ haplotypes were treated as single units for association and clustering because of strong linkage in the cohort. A later analysis re-examined previously published TCR beta repertoires from just over 650 donors and added high-resolution HLA genotyping to investigate patterns of TCR occurrence. In a later genetic analysis, genome-wide SNP genotypes for about three fifths of the roughly 670 donors were used, and that subset was treated as a discovery cohort. Of the roughly 400 genotyped donors, 65% to 90% fell in the genetic ancestry cluster associated with self-reported Caucasian donors. Every discovery cohort repertoire had been produced on one sequencing platform. Class I and class II HLA loci were covered by the typing at four-digit resolution. High-throughput TCR immunosequencing, statistical association of individual TCRs with disease status, and machine learning were combined to predict cytomegalovirus infection status. Rather than drawing on any new phenotypic data, the later analysis identified candidate immune exposures from TCR beta sequences and the way those sequences occurred across donors. To decide whether each TCR beta V gene segment behaved as functional or pseudogenic, an earlier analysis of some 570 of the donors relied on high-throughput TCR beta sequencing. Among 350 to 400 genotyped donors of the cohort, an average of approximately 230,000 unique TCR beta nucleotide sequences were sequenced per donor, 15% to 20% of them non-productive.

The cohort comprised approximately 700 healthy bone marrow donors. Cohort members were all nominally healthy when sampled, although unrecorded immune exposures were likely present. The donor was CMV seronegative and was included in the group of over 300 seronegative cohort members. Every donor gave a peripheral blood sample, and the peripheral blood mononuclear cells from that sample were used for TCR beta sequencing. The Qiagen DNeasy Blood Extraction Kit was used to extract genomic DNA from the blood cell samples. The CDR3 measures 13 amino acids from cysteine to phenylalanine. Of all the DNA, just the CDR3 is kept, 39 bases in frame from base 1. Via the germline V gene, CDR1 is SGHTS and CDR2 YDEGEE. The V end loses 2 bases and the J end loses 7 bases, and a stretch of 12 bases separates them. Findings and caveats that apply to the study as a whole: For the cohort, immune exposure information was limited to CMV serostatus. Strong co-occurrence of HLA alleles, especially DR and DQ, made assigning TCR associations to individual alleles difficult. A further reported finding was that TCR beta sequences accurately predicted the HLA-A and HLA-B alleles for most subjects in the first cohort. Across donors, most TCR sequences were observed very rarely, whereas some public TCRs were present in many individuals. Cytomegalovirus status was reported to be diagnosed by the classifier with high specificity and sensitivity in both the original and validation cohorts. The authors suggested that the approach could potentially be generalized to other disease states and immunological phenotypes. Some IMGT-functional V segments, including TRBV6-2 and TRBV6-3, could not be distinguished by the 87-base-pair reads and were therefore excluded. In a later analysis, most CMV-associated TCR beta chains were found to appear HLA-restricted, with HLA associations seemingly driven largely by CMV exposure. Sequencing depth was assumed to be roughly uniform across donors in the presence/absence analyses, though that assumption may not hold. The cohort was sequenced for TCR beta chains only, and without alpha or paired-chain data the features that could be detected were limited. In a later genetic analysis, fewer N-insertions in productive TCRs were reported among donors in an Asian-associated ancestry cluster than the roughly 700-donor mean. A total of 164 TCR beta chains were listed by the study as associated with cytomegalovirus. The earlier analysis of nearly 600 of the donors excluded 15 to 20 rarely observed V segments, including chromosome 9 orphons, because counts were too low. In a later analysis, several top co-occurrence clusters were reported to appear linked to parvovirus B19, influenza, CMV and Epstein-Barr virus. In a later analysis, TCR association rates were found to vary across HLA loci, with the most associated TCRs seen for DRB1 alleles and the fewest for HLA-C alleles. Broadly in line with IMGT annotations, most TCR beta V segments showed up in productive rearrangements about 87% or about 30% of the time in an earlier analysis of 587 of the donors. Because HLA typing was missing for some donors at each locus, association tests included only the typed subset. Three of the identified cytomegalovirus-associated TCR beta chains were confirmed in vitro to be specific for cytomegalovirus antigens. In a later genetic analysis, a missense DCLRE1C variant was associated with V-gene and J-gene trimming of TCR beta chains, and the association was replicated in an independent cohort. A group of highly shared sequence variants was considered likely to be a technical artifact of the sequencing pipeline. A later analysis associated 16,951 TCR beta sequences with specific HLA alleles at a false discovery rate of 0.05. Correlated functional status among segregating V segments might reflect linkage disequilibrium, but an unknown experimental factor could not be ruled out. Compared with equally common non-associated chains, HLA-associated TCR beta chains in a later analysis were more clonally expanded and had lower generation probabilities.

The V and J segments used are TRBV5-8 and TRBJ1-2; a confident D gene designation cannot be given. The TCR originated in a middle-aged man in good health and CMV-seronegative. The sample comprised PBMCs. DNA sequence: TGTGCCAGCAGCTTACCCCCCTCGGGTGGCTACACCTTC. It is translated as CASSLPPSGGYTF.